Listed here are 28 T cell receptor beta chains from one sample, sequenced in a study of blood T cell repertoires in COVID-19. Measured with immunoSEQ multiplex PCR; TCRdb has only the in-frame clones, and not every one. The table has a few hundred thousand clones, approximately 87% seen once. Sample: PBMCs or T cells enriched from blood (not recorded which). The receptors shown here come from a man aged 25-40 years who had recovered from COVID-19.

This rearrangement joins TRBV5-1 to TRBJ1-2; TRBD1 matches at 9 bases. The V gene's germline CDR1 is SGHRS and CDR2 YFSETQ. This CDR3 has 15 residues. V shed 4 bases, J shed 7 bases, and the junction held 11 bases outside the gene matches. The CDR3 reads CASSVSGTGSSGYTF. As DNA, the CDR3 is TGCGCCAGCAGCGTGTCCGGGACAGGGAGTAGTGGCTACACCTTC.

This chain links TRBV11-3 with TRBJ2-2; 7 bases fit TRBD1. In germline, CDR1 is SGHNT, CDR2 YENEEA. This CDR3 region has 16 residues. Losses at the gene ends were 5 bases for V and 0 bases for J; bases not matched to a gene: 6. CDR3 region: CASSAHRGPNTGELFF. The CDR3 DNA is TGTGCCAGCAGCGCTCACAGGGGACCGAACACCGGGGAGCTGTTTTTT.

This chain links TRBV29-1 with TRBJ1-3; 8 bases map to TRBD1. The length of the CDR3 is 15 residues. V dropped 3 bases and J dropped 7; count of bases not matched to a gene: 11. Germline V gives CDR1 SQVTM, CDR2 ANQGSEA. The CDR3 reads CSVDDRTGLGNTIYF. CDR3 coding DNA: TGCAGCGTTGACGATCGGACAGGGTTAGGTAACACCATATATTTT.

CDR3 amino acids: CASSLMDRGNTEAFF. For the CDR3, the DNA is TGTGCCAGCAGCTTAATGGACCGGGGGAACACTGAAGCTTTCTTT. The V and J genes are TRBV7-8 and TRBJ1-1; D is ambiguous. CDR3 size: 15 residues. V lost 2 bases and J lost 1, with 11 bases in between. Per germline, CDR1 SGHVS and CDR2 FQNEAQ.

The chain couples TRBV30 to TRBJ2-3; 7 bases match TRBD2. V gave up 2 bases and J gave up 5 bases; unmatched junction bases: 7. The CDR3 totals 14 residues. The germline gives CDR1 GTSNPN, CDR2 SVGIG (reference sequence). The CDR3 loop reads CAWSKGPGGDTQYF. In DNA form, the CDR3 reads TGTGCCTGGAGTAAAGGGCCGGGGGGAGATACGCAGTATTTT. The full variable domain, in which reference TRBV30 and TRBJ2-3 provide the parts outside the CDR3, is SQTIHQWPATLVQPVGSPLSLECTVEGTSNPNLYWYRQAAGRGLQLLFYSVGIGQISSEVPQNLSASRPQDRQFILSSKKLLLSDSGFYLCAWSKGPGGDTQYFGPGTRLTVL.

The chain recombines TRBV9 with TRBJ1-4; D gene ambiguous. Per the germline V gene, CDR1 is SGDLS and CDR2 is YYNGEE. V lost 2 bases to trimming and J lost 6 bases, with 11 bases between them. The CDR3 loop spans 14 amino acids. CDR3 nucleotides: TGTGCCAGCAGCGTGGCCGGAGACGATGAAAAACTGTTTTTT. Amino acids: CASSVAGDDEKLFF.

In this sample, this clone turned up a few times. V gene TRBV30 combines with J gene TRBJ1-3; the D is unclear. CDR1 and CDR2 from the germline V gene are GTSNPN and SVGIG (reference sequence). Deletions cut 0 bases from V and 8 bases from J, with 14 bases between. There are 14 residues in the CDR3. The CDR3 reads CAWSVGLEVDTIYF. The CDR3 DNA reads TGTGCCTGGAGTGTAGGTTTGGAGGTTGACACCATATATTTT.

V and J are TRBV5-1 and TRBJ1-1; a weak D match, TRBD1 (5 bases). This CDR3 spans 15 amino acids. Trimming pared 0 bases from V and 3 bases from J, leaving 12 bases between. From germline, CDR1 is SGHRS and CDR2 YFSETQ. The CDR3 protein is CASSLVGRGDTEAFF. CDR3 bases: TGCGCCAGCAGCTTGGTTGGACGGGGGGACACTGAAGCTTTCTTT. The full variable domain, completed using reference TRBV5-1 and TRBJ1-1, is KAGVTQTPRYLIKTRGQQVTLSCSPISGHRSVSWYQQTPGQGLQFLFEYFSETQRNKGNFPGRFSGRQFSNSRSEMNVSTLELGDSALYLCASSLVGRGDTEAFFGQGTRLTVV.

The chain is built from TRBV5-5 and TRBJ1-2; D might be TRBD1 (5 bases). Germline V gene lookup returns CDR1 SGHKS and CDR2 YYEKEE (reference sequence). Between the trimmed V and J ends, which lost 0 bases and 6 bases, there was a span of 12 bases. CDR3 length: 14 residues. The CDR3 here is CASSLVRQSHGYTF. CDR3 nucleotides: TGTGCCAGCAGCTTGGTTCGACAGTCCCATGGCTACACCTTC.

V gene TRBV29-1 combines with J gene TRBJ1-2; D is ambiguous. V lost 6 bases and J lost 4, with 18 bases in between. In germline, CDR1 is SQVTM, CDR2 ANQGSEA. The CDR3 loop spans 14 amino acids. The CDR3 DNA follows: TGCAGCGTCACCGAGTCCGTAATTAGCTATGGCTACACCTTC. Translating gives CSVTESVISYGYTF. The whole variable domain, remainder taken from reference TRBV29-1 and TRBJ1-2, is SAVISQKPSRDICQRGTSLTIQCQVDSQVTMMFWYRQQPGQSLTLIATANQGSEATYESGFVIDKFPISRPNLTFSTLTVSNMSPEDSSIYLCSVTESVISYGYTFGSGTRLTVV.

The table lists this clone with a few counts. The V and J genes are TRBV3-1 (or the pseudogene TRBV3-2) and TRBJ1-5; D ambiguous. CDR3 length: 15 amino acids. Germline CDR1 reads LGHDT; CDR2 reads YNNKEL (reference sequence). The ends were cut back, 1 base at V and 3 bases at J, with 10 bases in the middle. CDR3 protein: CASSQVPGDNQPQHF. The CDR3 bases are TGTGCCAGCAGCCAAGTGCCAGGTGACAATCAGCCCCAGCATTTT.

V gene TRBV18 combines with J gene TRBJ1-4; 9 nucleotides match TRBD1. V was pared by 1 base and J by 14 bases, with 14 bases of the junction left unmatched. Germline CDR1 is KGHSH and CDR2 is LQKENI. This CDR3 spans 16 amino acids. CDR3 protein: CASSPRANARDRALFF. The CDR3 region has the DNA TGTGCCAGCTCACCACGGGCTAATGCGCGGGACAGGGCTCTGTTTTTT.

This rearrangement joins TRBV27 to TRBJ1-2; tentative D call: TRBD1 (5 bases). The V end lost 1 base, the J end lost 0 bases, and 15 bases lay between the germline ends. The CDR3 contains 17 residues. CDR1 is MNHEY and CDR2 is SMNVEV in the germline V gene (reference sequence). CDR3 DNA: TGTGCCAGCAGTTTATTCTCCGGCAGGGCTACTAACTATGGCTACACCTTC. This codes for CASSLFSGRATNYGYTF.

The V and J genes are TRBV9 and TRBJ2-5, with 10 positions matching TRBD2. This CDR3 has 15 residues. Trimming removed 2 bases from V and 4 bases from J; junction bases left unmatched: 5. Germline-derived CDR1 and CDR2 are SGDLS and YYNGEE. Written as DNA, the CDR3 is TGTGCCAGCAGCGTCAGCGGGGGGGCCGGAGAGACCCAGTACTTC. Its translation is CASSVSGGAGETQYF.

In DNA, the CDR3 is TGTGCCAGCAGTCCTCCGGGACAGGGGAGAGACACCATATATTTT. Encoded protein: CASSPPGQGRDTIYF. J is TRBJ1-3 and V is TRBV7-8, with TRBD1 matching 10 bases. In germline, CDR1 is SGHVS, CDR2 FQNEAQ. With 6 bases clipped from V and 8 bases from J, the junction kept 10 bases outside the gene matches. The CDR3 contains 15 residues.

About this clone itself: Additional DNA sequences in this sample encode the identical CDR3. The chain joins TRBV19 to TRBJ1-4, with a weak D call TRBD1 (5 bases). V dropped 9 bases and J dropped 0 bases, with 8 bases sitting between them. This CDR3 has 13 amino acids. CDR1 is LNHDA and CDR2 is SQIVND in the germline V gene (reference sequence). Here the CDR3 reads CASSRATNEKLFF. CDR3 nucleotide sequence: TGTGCCAGCTCCAGGGCAACTAATGAAAAACTGTTTTTT.

This chain links TRBV13 with TRBJ1-1; D unclear. This CDR3 has 16 amino acids. Germline V CDR1 and CDR2: PRHDT, FYEKMQ (reference sequence). With 1 base removed from V and 1 base from J, the gap between germline ends came to 13 bases. CDR3 sequence reads: CASSLVPVPGNTEAFF. The CDR3 nucleotides are TGTGCCAGCAGCTTAGTTCCGGTTCCAGGGAACACTGAAGCTTTCTTT.

This chain joins TRBV27 and TRBJ2-7, with D tentatively TRBD1 (6 bases). The CDR3 sequence is 11 residues long. Germline V lookup: CDR1 MNHEY, CDR2 SMNVEV (reference sequence). Trimming took 6 bases from V and 3 from J, leaving 6 bases between them. CDR3 coding DNA: TGTGCCAGCAGCAGGGGCTACGAGCAGTACTTC. Translation: CASSRGYEQYF.

V usage is TRBV6-2 or TRBV6-3 and J usage is TRBJ2-1; 8 nucleotides match TRBD2. The V gene end was trimmed by 6 bases and the J gene end by 3 bases; junction bases not matched to a gene: 13. CDR3 length equals 17 residues. Germline CDR1 reads MNHEY; CDR2 reads SVGEGT. This CDR3 is CASSSDSAGGLYNEQFF. The CDR3 DNA sequence: TGTGCCAGCAGCTCAGATTCCGCGGGGGGACTCTACAATGAGCAGTTCTTC.

The CDR3 loop is CASRSRAQTYNEQFF. The CDR3 DNA follows: TGTGCCAGCCGATCGAGGGCTCAAACATACAATGAGCAGTTCTTC. The J gene is TRBJ2-1, the V gene TRBV4-2; maybe TRBD2 (5 bases). Germline assignment: CDR1 LGHNA and CDR2 YNFKEQ. V was pared by 8 bases and J by 4 bases, with 18 bases between. The CDR3 sequence is 15 residues long.

V gene TRBV19 combines with J gene TRBJ1-2, with 7 bases that match TRBD1. The V and J ends lost 7 bases and 7 bases, in that order; junction bases with no gene match: 15. The CDR3 is 15 amino acids. The germline V gene has CDR1 LNHDA and CDR2 SQIVND (reference sequence). This CDR3 is CASTRQGSSISGYTF. CDR3 in DNA: TGTGCCAGTACGCGACAGGGAAGTTCTATTAGTGGCTACACCTTC.

This chain connects TRBV19 to TRBJ2-1; 7 bases line up with TRBD1. The V gene's germline CDR1 is LNHDA and CDR2 SQIVND (reference sequence). The V segment lost 1 base and the J segment 7 bases; nucleotides outside the gene matches: 7. CDR3 length: 15 residues. CDR3 loop: CASSIGQGLWNEQFF. The CDR3, as DNA: TGTGCCAGTAGTATAGGACAGGGCCTTTGGAATGAGCAGTTCTTC.

CDR3 sequence: CASTPGQGLFF. The CDR3 coding sequence is TGTGCCAGCACCCCCGGACAGGGCTTATTCTTC. The chain links TRBV12-3 or TRBV12-4 to TRBJ2-1; 8 bases agree with TRBD1. J gave up 16 bases and V 7 bases, and 9 bases lay outside the gene matches. The CDR3 is 11 residues long.

The chain joins TRBV10-3 to TRBJ2-3, with 10 bases that match TRBD2. CDR1 is ENHRY, CDR2 SYGVKD, per germline. J was trimmed by 2 bases and V by 2 bases; bases with no gene match: 7. The CDR3 has 17 residues. This chain's CDR3 is CAISEKVAGGNTDTQYF. Here the CDR3 DNA reads TGTGCCATCAGTGAGAAGGTAGCGGGGGGTAACACAGATACGCAGTATTTT.

The gene calls are TRBV12-5 and TRBJ2-5; D is undetermined. Deletions cut 6 bases from V and 5 bases from J, with 10 bases between. The germline V gene has CDR1 LGHNT and CDR2 FRNRAP. The CDR3 consists of 12 residues. CDR3 region: CASGPVLETQYF. CDR3 nucleotide sequence: TGTGCTAGTGGCCCAGTTCTGGAGACCCAGTACTTC.

The genes are TRBV29-1 and TRBJ2-3; 7 positions agree with TRBD2. Per germline, CDR1 SQVTM and CDR2 ANQGSEA. The CDR3 totals 11 residues. V lost 7 bases and J lost 10; bases outside the gene matches: 8. The CDR3 DNA is TGCAGCGCGAGGGAGGGGAGGGCGCAGTATTTT. Protein product: CSAREGRAQYF.

The V call is TRBV5-1, the J call TRBJ2-5, with 8 nucleotides matching TRBD2. The CDR3 has 15 residues. CDR1 SGHRS and CDR2 YFSETQ come from the germline V gene. Trimming cost V 1 base and J 2 bases; bases outside gene matches: 4. As DNA, the CDR3 is TGCGCCAGCAGCTTGACACGGGGGGGGCAAGAGACCCAGTACTTC. The encoded protein is CASSLTRGGQETQYF.

This sequence joins TRBV6-2 or TRBV6-3 and TRBJ1-1; no clear D gene. Trimming took 3 bases from V and 4 from J, leaving 9 bases between them. The V gene's germline CDR1 is MNHEY and CDR2 SVGEGT. CDR3 length: 13 residues. This CDR3 is CASSYMRATEAFF. The CDR3 DNA reads TGTGCCAGCAGTTATATGCGGGCCACTGAAGCTTTCTTT.